Each of the 14 T cell receptor beta chains below was sequenced from the same sample in a study of CD8 T cells in Susac syndrome (dated by TCRdb to about 2019). The library came from the immunoSEQ multiplex PCR assay. RNA was extracted with the RNeasy kit and 0.5 to 1 ug was reverse transcribed using random hexamers. Using fastp trimming at Q25 and MiXCR clonotype assembly, TCRdb reanalyzed the public sequencing data and kept in-frame beta chains. Rows with a matching CDR3 protein are joined into one entry that keeps the most common DNA and genes. Here the sample has 150,000 to 200,000 distinct CDR3 sequences; roughly 94% occur a single time. Jointly, the top ten make up 0.085% to 0.095% of the sample. The sequenced sample was CD4+ T cells from PBMCs. All receptors derive from a human donor with multiple sclerosis.

The gene calls are TRBV6-1 and TRBJ1-1; 8 nucleotides line up with TRBD1. Germline CDR1 and CDR2: MNHNS and SASEGT. J was trimmed by 0 bases and V by 6 bases; bases with no gene match: 3. The CDR3 is 14 amino acids. For the CDR3, the DNA is TGTGCCAGCAGACCGGGACAGGTGAACACTGAAGCTTTCTTT. It translates to CASRPGQVNTEAFF.

Here the CDR3 DNA reads TGTGCCAGCAGCCCCCGGGGGACGAGCTCCTACGAGCAGTACTTC. Protein sequence: CASSPRGTSSYEQYF. V is TRBV7-9 and J is TRBJ2-7; perhaps TRBD2 as D (6 bases). This CDR3 comprises 15 residues. V lost 5 bases and J lost 0, with 14 bases in between. Germline V lookup: CDR1 SEHNR, CDR2 FQNEAQ (reference sequence).

The rearrangement links TRBV12-5 to TRBJ2-7; D is possibly TRBD1 (6 bases). Between the trimmed V and J ends, which lost 6 bases and 4 bases, there was a span of 16 bases. CDR3 length: 14 residues. Per germline, CDR1 LGHNT and CDR2 FRNRAP. Here the CDR3 reads CASGRARGPYEQYF. The CDR3 bases are TGTGCTAGTGGACGGGCCAGGGGTCCTTACGAGCAGTACTTC.

The sample holds a few counts of this clonotype. The V gene is TRBV6-5, the J gene TRBJ1-1; 7 nucleotides match TRBD1. The V segment lost 6 bases and the J segment 5 bases; nucleotides outside the gene matches: 6. In germline, CDR1 is MNHEY, CDR2 SVGAGI. This CDR3 comprises 13 residues. CDR3 loop: CASSYRGRTEAFF. CDR3 nucleotides: TGTGCCAGCAGCTACAGGGGAAGGACTGAAGCTTTCTTT.

The chain carries TRBV27 and TRBJ2-3, with D uncertain. Trimming took off 0 bases at V and 4 bases at J, with 5 bases between the two ends. This CDR3 spans 13 amino acids. CDR1 and CDR2 from the germline V gene are MNHEY and SMNVEV (reference sequence). This chain's CDR3 is CASSLSSADTQYF. CDR3 DNA sequence: TGTGCCAGCAGTTTATCTAGTGCAGATACGCAGTATTTT.

This chain connects TRBV12-3 or TRBV12-4 to TRBJ2-3; TRBD1 might be the D (6 bases). Trimming left V 2 bases short and J 3 bases short, with 6 bases between. There are 13 residues in the CDR3. DNA for the CDR3: TGTGCCAGCAGTTTAACAGGGACAGATACGCAGTATTTT. Translating it yields CASSLTGTDTQYF.

The V call is TRBV3-1, the J call TRBJ2-1; possibly TRBD2 for D (6 bases). Germline V CDR1 and CDR2: LGHDT, YNNKEL (reference sequence). This CDR3 contains 16 residues. Trimming cost V 0 bases and J 0 bases, with 9 bases left between them. The CDR3 spells CASSQDREFSYNEQFF. For the CDR3, the DNA is TGTGCCAGCAGCCAAGATCGGGAGTTCTCCTACAATGAGCAGTTCTTC.

This clonotype was seen only once. The V gene is TRBV14, the J gene TRBJ1-2; 7 nucleotides align to TRBD1. Germline values: CDR1 SGHDN, CDR2 FVKESK. This CDR3 is built from 14 residues. The V segment lost 4 bases and the J segment 7 bases; nucleotides outside the gene matches: 9. CDR3 amino acids: CASSRATGVRGYTF. In DNA form, the CDR3 reads TGTGCCAGCAGCCGGGCTACAGGGGTCCGTGGCTACACCTTC.

Only one count was recorded for this clonotype. V gene TRBV29-1 combines with J gene TRBJ1-1; D is perhaps TRBD1 (6 bases). V was shortened by 4 bases and J by 3 bases, with 12 bases between the two germline ends. Germline assignment: CDR1 SQVTM and CDR2 ANQGSEA. The CDR3 loop spans 13 amino acids. The CDR3 here is CSVGLGGHTEAFF. The CDR3 coding sequence is TGCAGCGTTGGCCTTGGGGGGCACACTGAAGCTTTCTTT.

The chain joins TRBV6-4 to TRBJ2-1, with 8 positions matching TRBD2. CDR1 is MRHNA, CDR2 SNTAGT, per germline. With V trimmed by 5 bases and J by 4 bases, 7 bases remained unmatched. The CDR3 spans 15 residues. Written as DNA, the CDR3 is TGTGCCAGCAGTCGCCAGGGACTAGATTACAATGAGCAGTTCTTC. This encodes CASSRQGLDYNEQFF.

The sample holds one count of this clonotype. V usage is TRBV2 and J usage is TRBJ2-7; 7 nucleotides match TRBD1. The CDR3 totals 11 residues. Germline V lookup: CDR1 SNHLY, CDR2 FYNNEI. V lost 3 bases to trimming and J lost 12 bases; unmatched junction nucleotides: 5. The CDR3 here is CASSEEGGSYF. For the CDR3, the DNA is TGTGCCAGCAGTGAGGAAGGGGGCTCGTACTTC. Looking up the rest from reference TRBV2 and TRBJ2-7 gives the full variable domain: EPEVTQTPSHQVTQMGQEVILRCVPISNHLYFYWYRQILGQKVEFLVSFYNNEISEKSEIFDDQFSVERPDGSNFTLKIRSTKLEDSAMYFCASSEEGGSYFGPGTRLTVT.

The chain uses TRBV9 and TRBJ2-7; 11 bases line up with TRBD1. The germline gives CDR1 SGDLS, CDR2 YYNGEE. The CDR3 spans 15 residues. The junction had 7 bases not matched to a gene; V was cut back by 4 bases and J by 4 bases. The CDR3 nucleotides are TGTGCCAGCAGCCCGAGGGACAGGGGGACGTACGAGCAGTACTTC. It encodes CASSPRDRGTYEQYF.

The count of this clonotype is one. The chain combines TRBV24-1 with TRBJ2-5; 7 positions agree with TRBD1. Trimming cost V 7 bases and J 5 bases; bases outside gene matches: 3. The germline V gene has CDR1 KGHDR and CDR2 SFDVKD. The CDR3 spans 12 residues. The CDR3 sequence: CATRGGAETQYF. CDR3 sequence (DNA): TGTGCCACCAGAGGGGGCGCGGAGACCCAGTACTTC.

This clonotype was detected once. The chain carries TRBV30 and TRBJ1-1, with TRBD1 as a possible D gene (6 bases). Trimming took 2 bases from V and 10 from J, leaving 14 bases between them. The CDR3 length is 12 residues. The germline V gene encodes CDR1 GTSNPN and CDR2 SVGIG (reference sequence). The CDR3 spells CAWSTGMIGAFF. The CDR3 DNA follows: TGTGCCTGGAGTACAGGGATGATAGGAGCTTTCTTT.